The 4 T cell receptor beta chains in this list originate from one sample, sequenced in a study of CD8 T cells in Susac syndrome. Random hexamers served to reverse transcribe about 0.45 to 1 ug RNA. TCRdb re-derived calls from the immunoSEQ multiplex PCR reads in MiXCR, one entry per CDR3 protein. This sample carries some 260,000 distinct CDR3 sequences, around 84% of them seen once, and the ten largest clones take approximately 0.11%. Sequenced sample: CD8+ T cells from PBMCs. These receptors were obtained from a human donor with multiple sclerosis.

This chain connects TRBV27 to TRBJ1-3, with D maybe TRBD1 (5 bases). Trimming took off 2 bases at V and 2 bases at J, with 10 bases between the two ends. The germline CDR1 and CDR2 sequences are MNHEY and SMNVEV (reference sequence). The CDR3 has 15 amino acids. In nucleotides, the CDR3 is TGTGCCAGCAGTTTAGGGGGAAGGACTGGAAACACCATATATTTT. Protein sequence: CASSLGGRTGNTIYF.

This clonotype was detected once. The chain recombines TRBV5-1 with TRBJ2-3; D unresolved. Trimming shortened V by 1 base and J by 4 bases, and 10 bases separated the two germline ends. Germline lookup yields CDR1 SGHRS and CDR2 YFSETQ. The CDR3 spans 14 residues. The CDR3 DNA sequence: TGCGCCAGCAGCTTGAATAGGGTAGCAGATACGCAGTATTTT. Amino acid sequence: CASSLNRVADTQYF. Together with reference TRBV5-1 and TRBJ2-3, the CDR3 gives the full variable domain: KAGVTQTPRYLIKTRGQQVTLSCSPISGHRSVSWYQQTPGQGLQFLFEYFSETQRNKGNFPGRFSGRQFSNSRSEMNVSTLELGDSALYLCASSLNRVADTQYFGPGTRLTVL.

The chain uses TRBV7-9 and TRBJ2-1, with D uncertain. Germline CDR1 SEHNR, CDR2 FQNEAQ (reference sequence). The length of the CDR3 is 17 residues. The ends were cut back, 4 bases at V and 0 bases at J, with 16 bases in the middle. The CDR3 DNA is TGTGCCAGCAGCTCATCGGTAACAGTCAGCTCCTACAATGAGCAGTTCTTC. It codes for CASSSSVTVSSYNEQFF.

A few counts support this clonotype. Here the CDR3 reads CASSYQTSVNEQFF. DNA for the CDR3: TGTGCCAGCAGTTACCAGACTAGCGTGAATGAGCAGTTCTTC. The chain couples TRBV6-5 to TRBJ2-1; 8 bases align to TRBD2. V was pared by 2 bases and J by 7 bases, with 4 bases of the junction left unmatched. The CDR3 is 14 amino acids. Germline V gene data show CDR1 as MNHEY and CDR2 as SVGAGI.